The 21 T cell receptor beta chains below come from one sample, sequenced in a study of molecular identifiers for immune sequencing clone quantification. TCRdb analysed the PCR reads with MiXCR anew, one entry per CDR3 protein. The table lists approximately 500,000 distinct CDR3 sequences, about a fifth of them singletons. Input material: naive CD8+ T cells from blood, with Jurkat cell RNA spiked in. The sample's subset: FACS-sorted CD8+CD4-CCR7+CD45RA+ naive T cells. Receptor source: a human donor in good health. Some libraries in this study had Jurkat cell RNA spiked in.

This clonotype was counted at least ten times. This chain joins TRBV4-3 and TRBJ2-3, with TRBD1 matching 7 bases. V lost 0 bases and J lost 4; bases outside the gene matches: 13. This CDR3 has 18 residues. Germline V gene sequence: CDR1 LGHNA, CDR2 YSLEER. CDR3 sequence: CASSQDPADRSFSDTQYF. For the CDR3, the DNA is TGCGCCAGCAGCCAAGATCCCGCGGACAGGAGTTTTTCAGATACGCAGTATTTT.

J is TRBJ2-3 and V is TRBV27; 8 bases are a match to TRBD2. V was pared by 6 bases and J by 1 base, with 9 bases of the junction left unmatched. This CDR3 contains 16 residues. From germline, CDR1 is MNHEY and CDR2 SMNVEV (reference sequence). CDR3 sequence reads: CASSSGTSLGTDTQYF. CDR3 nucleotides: TGTGCCAGCAGCTCCGGGACTAGTCTCGGCACAGATACGCAGTATTTT.

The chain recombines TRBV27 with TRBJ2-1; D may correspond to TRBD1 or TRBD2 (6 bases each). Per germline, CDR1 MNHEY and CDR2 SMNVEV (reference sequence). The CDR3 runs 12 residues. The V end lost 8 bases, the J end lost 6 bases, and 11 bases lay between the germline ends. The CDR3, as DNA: TGTGCCAGCCGGGGGCTCTCCAATGAGCAGTTCTTC. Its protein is CASRGLSNEQFF.

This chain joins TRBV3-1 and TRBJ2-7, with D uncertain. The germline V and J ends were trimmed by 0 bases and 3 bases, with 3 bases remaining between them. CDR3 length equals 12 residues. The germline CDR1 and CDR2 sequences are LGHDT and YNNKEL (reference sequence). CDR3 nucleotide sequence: TGTGCCAGCAGCCAAGACGACTACGAGCAGTACTTC. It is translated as CASSQDDYEQYF.

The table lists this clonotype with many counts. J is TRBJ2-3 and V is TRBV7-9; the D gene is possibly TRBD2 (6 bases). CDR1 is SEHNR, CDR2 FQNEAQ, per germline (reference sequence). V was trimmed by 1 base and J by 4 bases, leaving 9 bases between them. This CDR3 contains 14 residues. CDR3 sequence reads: CASSLVLAADTQYF. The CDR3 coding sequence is TGTGCCAGCAGCTTAGTACTAGCAGCAGATACGCAGTATTTT.

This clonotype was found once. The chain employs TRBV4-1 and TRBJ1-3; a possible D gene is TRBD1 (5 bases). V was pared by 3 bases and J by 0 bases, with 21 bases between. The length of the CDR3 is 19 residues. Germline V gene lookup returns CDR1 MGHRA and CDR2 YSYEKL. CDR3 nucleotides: TGCGCCAGCAGCCAGTCCCCTGACTGGGGACCTAGCTCTGGAAACACCATATATTTT. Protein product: CASSQSPDWGPSSGNTIYF.

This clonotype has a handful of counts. CDR3 amino acids: CASSRGIWAGTYNEQFF. The CDR3 DNA is TGTGCCAGCAGCAGAGGAATTTGGGCAGGGACCTACAATGAGCAGTTCTTC. J is TRBJ2-1 and V is TRBV11-2; maybe TRBD1 (5 bases). The CDR3 consists of 17 residues. Germline loops: CDR1 SGHAT, CDR2 FQNNGV. The V and J ends lost 5 bases and 2 bases respectively, with 19 bases between them.

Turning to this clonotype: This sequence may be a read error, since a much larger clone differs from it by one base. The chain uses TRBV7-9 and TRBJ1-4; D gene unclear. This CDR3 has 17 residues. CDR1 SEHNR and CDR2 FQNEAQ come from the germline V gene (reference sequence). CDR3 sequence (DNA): TGTGCCAGCAGCCCGCTGACGGAATGGACGGGTAATGAAAAACTGCTTTTT. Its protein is CASSPLTEWTGNEKLLF.

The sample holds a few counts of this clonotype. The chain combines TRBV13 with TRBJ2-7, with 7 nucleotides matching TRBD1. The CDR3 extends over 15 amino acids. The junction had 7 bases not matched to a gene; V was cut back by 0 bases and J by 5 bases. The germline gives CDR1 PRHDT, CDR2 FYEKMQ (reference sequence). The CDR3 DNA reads TGTGCCAGCAGCTTAGGCCTTAGGGGGCGTGACGAGCAGTACTTC. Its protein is CASSLGLRGRDEQYF.

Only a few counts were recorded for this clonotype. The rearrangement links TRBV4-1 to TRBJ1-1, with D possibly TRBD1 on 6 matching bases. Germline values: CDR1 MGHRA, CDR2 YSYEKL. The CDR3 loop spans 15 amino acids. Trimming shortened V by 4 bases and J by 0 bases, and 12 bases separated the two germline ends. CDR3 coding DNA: TGCGCCAGCAGCCCTGGACAGACGATGAACACTGAAGCTTTCTTT. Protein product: CASSPGQTMNTEAFF.

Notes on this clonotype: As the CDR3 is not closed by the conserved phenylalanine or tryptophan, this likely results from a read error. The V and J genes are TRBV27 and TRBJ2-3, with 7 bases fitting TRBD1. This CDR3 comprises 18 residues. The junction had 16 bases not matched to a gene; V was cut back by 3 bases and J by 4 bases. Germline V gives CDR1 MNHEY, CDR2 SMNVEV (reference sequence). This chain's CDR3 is CASSFLRPTGIPPDTQYS. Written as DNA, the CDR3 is TGTGCCAGCAGTTTTCTCCGGCCGACAGGGATTCCCCCAGATACGCAGTATTCT.

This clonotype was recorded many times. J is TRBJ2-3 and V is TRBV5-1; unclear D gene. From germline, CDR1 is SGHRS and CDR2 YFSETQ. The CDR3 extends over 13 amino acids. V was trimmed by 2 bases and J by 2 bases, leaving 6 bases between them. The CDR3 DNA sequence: TGCGCCAGCAGCTTTGGGGTCACAGATACGCAGTATTTT. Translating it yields CASSFGVTDTQYF. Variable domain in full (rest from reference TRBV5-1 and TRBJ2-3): KAGVTQTPRYLIKTRGQQVTLSCSPISGHRSVSWYQQTPGQGLQFLFEYFSETQRNKGNFPGRFSGRQFSNSRSEMNVSTLELGDSALYLCASSFGVTDTQYFGPGTRLTVL.

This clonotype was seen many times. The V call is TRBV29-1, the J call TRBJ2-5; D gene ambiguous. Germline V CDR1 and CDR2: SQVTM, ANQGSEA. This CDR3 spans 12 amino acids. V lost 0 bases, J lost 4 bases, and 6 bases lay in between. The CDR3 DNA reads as TGCAGCGTTGAAGACATGGGAGAGACCCAGTACTTC. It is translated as CSVEDMGETQYF.

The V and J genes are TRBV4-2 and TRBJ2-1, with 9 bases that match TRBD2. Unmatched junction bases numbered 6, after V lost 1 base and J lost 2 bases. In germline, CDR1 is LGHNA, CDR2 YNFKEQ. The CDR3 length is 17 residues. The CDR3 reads CASSQARAGGPYNEQFF. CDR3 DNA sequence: TGTGCCAGCAGCCAAGCAAGAGCGGGAGGACCCTACAATGAGCAGTTCTTC.

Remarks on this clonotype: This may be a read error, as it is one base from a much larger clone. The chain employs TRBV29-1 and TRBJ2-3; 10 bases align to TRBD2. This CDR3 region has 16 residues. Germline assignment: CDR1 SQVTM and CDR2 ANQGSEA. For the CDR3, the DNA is TGCAGCGTTGCCGGACTAGCGGTGGCGAGCACAGATACGCTGTATTTT. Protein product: CSVAGLAVASTDTLYF.

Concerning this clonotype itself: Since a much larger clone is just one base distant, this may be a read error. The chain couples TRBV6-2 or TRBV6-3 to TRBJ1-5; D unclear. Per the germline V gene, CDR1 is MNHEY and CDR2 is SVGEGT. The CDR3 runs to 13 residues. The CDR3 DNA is TGTGCCAGCAGCTTGGGTCGGGTTCAGCTCCAGCATTTT. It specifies CASSLGRVQLQHF.

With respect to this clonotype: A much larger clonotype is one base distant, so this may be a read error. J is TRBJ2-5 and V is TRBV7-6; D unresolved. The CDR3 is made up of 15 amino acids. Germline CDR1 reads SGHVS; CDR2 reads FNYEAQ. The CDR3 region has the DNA TGTGCCAGCAGCTCGATACTGGGTAGCCAAGAGACCCAGCACTTC. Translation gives CASSSILGSQETQHF.

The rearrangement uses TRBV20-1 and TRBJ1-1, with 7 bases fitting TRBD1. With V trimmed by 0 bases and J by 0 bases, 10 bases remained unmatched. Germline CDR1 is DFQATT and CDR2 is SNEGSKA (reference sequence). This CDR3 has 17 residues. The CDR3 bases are TGCAGTGCTAGAGATAGGGGCAGGGGGTGGATGAACACTGAAGCTTTCTTT. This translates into CSARDRGRGWMNTEAFF.

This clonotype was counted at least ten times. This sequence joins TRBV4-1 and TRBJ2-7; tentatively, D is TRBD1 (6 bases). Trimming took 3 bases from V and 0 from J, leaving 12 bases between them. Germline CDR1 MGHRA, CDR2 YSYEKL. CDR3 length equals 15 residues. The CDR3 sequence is CASSQGAQSSYEQYF. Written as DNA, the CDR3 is TGCGCCAGCAGCCAGGGGGCACAGAGCTCCTACGAGCAGTACTTC.

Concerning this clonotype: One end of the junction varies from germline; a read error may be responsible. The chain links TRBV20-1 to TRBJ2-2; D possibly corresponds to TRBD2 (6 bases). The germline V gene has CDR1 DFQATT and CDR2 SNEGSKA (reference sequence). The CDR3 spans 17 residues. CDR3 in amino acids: CSAREDKTPYNTGGLFF. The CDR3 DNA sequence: TGCAGTGCTAGGGAAGACAAAACCCCATATAACACCGGGGGGCTGTTTTTT.

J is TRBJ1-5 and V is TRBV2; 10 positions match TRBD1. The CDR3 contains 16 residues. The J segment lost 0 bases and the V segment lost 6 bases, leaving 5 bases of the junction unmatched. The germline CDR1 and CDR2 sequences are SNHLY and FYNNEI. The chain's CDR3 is CASSAGTGDSNQPQHF. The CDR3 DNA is TGTGCCAGCAGCGCCGGGACAGGGGATAGCAATCAGCCCCAGCATTTT.